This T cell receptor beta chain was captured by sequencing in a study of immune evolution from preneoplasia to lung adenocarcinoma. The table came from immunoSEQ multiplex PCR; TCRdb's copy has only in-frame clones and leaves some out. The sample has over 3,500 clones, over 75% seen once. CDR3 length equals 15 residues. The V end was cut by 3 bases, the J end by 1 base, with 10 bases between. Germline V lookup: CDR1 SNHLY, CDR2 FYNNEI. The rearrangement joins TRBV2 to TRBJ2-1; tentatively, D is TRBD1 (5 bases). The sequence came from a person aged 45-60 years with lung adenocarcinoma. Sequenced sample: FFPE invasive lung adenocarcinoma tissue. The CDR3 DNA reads TGTGCCAGCAGTGATCCAGGGATATCCTACAATGAGCAGTTCTTC. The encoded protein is CASSDPGISYNEQFF.